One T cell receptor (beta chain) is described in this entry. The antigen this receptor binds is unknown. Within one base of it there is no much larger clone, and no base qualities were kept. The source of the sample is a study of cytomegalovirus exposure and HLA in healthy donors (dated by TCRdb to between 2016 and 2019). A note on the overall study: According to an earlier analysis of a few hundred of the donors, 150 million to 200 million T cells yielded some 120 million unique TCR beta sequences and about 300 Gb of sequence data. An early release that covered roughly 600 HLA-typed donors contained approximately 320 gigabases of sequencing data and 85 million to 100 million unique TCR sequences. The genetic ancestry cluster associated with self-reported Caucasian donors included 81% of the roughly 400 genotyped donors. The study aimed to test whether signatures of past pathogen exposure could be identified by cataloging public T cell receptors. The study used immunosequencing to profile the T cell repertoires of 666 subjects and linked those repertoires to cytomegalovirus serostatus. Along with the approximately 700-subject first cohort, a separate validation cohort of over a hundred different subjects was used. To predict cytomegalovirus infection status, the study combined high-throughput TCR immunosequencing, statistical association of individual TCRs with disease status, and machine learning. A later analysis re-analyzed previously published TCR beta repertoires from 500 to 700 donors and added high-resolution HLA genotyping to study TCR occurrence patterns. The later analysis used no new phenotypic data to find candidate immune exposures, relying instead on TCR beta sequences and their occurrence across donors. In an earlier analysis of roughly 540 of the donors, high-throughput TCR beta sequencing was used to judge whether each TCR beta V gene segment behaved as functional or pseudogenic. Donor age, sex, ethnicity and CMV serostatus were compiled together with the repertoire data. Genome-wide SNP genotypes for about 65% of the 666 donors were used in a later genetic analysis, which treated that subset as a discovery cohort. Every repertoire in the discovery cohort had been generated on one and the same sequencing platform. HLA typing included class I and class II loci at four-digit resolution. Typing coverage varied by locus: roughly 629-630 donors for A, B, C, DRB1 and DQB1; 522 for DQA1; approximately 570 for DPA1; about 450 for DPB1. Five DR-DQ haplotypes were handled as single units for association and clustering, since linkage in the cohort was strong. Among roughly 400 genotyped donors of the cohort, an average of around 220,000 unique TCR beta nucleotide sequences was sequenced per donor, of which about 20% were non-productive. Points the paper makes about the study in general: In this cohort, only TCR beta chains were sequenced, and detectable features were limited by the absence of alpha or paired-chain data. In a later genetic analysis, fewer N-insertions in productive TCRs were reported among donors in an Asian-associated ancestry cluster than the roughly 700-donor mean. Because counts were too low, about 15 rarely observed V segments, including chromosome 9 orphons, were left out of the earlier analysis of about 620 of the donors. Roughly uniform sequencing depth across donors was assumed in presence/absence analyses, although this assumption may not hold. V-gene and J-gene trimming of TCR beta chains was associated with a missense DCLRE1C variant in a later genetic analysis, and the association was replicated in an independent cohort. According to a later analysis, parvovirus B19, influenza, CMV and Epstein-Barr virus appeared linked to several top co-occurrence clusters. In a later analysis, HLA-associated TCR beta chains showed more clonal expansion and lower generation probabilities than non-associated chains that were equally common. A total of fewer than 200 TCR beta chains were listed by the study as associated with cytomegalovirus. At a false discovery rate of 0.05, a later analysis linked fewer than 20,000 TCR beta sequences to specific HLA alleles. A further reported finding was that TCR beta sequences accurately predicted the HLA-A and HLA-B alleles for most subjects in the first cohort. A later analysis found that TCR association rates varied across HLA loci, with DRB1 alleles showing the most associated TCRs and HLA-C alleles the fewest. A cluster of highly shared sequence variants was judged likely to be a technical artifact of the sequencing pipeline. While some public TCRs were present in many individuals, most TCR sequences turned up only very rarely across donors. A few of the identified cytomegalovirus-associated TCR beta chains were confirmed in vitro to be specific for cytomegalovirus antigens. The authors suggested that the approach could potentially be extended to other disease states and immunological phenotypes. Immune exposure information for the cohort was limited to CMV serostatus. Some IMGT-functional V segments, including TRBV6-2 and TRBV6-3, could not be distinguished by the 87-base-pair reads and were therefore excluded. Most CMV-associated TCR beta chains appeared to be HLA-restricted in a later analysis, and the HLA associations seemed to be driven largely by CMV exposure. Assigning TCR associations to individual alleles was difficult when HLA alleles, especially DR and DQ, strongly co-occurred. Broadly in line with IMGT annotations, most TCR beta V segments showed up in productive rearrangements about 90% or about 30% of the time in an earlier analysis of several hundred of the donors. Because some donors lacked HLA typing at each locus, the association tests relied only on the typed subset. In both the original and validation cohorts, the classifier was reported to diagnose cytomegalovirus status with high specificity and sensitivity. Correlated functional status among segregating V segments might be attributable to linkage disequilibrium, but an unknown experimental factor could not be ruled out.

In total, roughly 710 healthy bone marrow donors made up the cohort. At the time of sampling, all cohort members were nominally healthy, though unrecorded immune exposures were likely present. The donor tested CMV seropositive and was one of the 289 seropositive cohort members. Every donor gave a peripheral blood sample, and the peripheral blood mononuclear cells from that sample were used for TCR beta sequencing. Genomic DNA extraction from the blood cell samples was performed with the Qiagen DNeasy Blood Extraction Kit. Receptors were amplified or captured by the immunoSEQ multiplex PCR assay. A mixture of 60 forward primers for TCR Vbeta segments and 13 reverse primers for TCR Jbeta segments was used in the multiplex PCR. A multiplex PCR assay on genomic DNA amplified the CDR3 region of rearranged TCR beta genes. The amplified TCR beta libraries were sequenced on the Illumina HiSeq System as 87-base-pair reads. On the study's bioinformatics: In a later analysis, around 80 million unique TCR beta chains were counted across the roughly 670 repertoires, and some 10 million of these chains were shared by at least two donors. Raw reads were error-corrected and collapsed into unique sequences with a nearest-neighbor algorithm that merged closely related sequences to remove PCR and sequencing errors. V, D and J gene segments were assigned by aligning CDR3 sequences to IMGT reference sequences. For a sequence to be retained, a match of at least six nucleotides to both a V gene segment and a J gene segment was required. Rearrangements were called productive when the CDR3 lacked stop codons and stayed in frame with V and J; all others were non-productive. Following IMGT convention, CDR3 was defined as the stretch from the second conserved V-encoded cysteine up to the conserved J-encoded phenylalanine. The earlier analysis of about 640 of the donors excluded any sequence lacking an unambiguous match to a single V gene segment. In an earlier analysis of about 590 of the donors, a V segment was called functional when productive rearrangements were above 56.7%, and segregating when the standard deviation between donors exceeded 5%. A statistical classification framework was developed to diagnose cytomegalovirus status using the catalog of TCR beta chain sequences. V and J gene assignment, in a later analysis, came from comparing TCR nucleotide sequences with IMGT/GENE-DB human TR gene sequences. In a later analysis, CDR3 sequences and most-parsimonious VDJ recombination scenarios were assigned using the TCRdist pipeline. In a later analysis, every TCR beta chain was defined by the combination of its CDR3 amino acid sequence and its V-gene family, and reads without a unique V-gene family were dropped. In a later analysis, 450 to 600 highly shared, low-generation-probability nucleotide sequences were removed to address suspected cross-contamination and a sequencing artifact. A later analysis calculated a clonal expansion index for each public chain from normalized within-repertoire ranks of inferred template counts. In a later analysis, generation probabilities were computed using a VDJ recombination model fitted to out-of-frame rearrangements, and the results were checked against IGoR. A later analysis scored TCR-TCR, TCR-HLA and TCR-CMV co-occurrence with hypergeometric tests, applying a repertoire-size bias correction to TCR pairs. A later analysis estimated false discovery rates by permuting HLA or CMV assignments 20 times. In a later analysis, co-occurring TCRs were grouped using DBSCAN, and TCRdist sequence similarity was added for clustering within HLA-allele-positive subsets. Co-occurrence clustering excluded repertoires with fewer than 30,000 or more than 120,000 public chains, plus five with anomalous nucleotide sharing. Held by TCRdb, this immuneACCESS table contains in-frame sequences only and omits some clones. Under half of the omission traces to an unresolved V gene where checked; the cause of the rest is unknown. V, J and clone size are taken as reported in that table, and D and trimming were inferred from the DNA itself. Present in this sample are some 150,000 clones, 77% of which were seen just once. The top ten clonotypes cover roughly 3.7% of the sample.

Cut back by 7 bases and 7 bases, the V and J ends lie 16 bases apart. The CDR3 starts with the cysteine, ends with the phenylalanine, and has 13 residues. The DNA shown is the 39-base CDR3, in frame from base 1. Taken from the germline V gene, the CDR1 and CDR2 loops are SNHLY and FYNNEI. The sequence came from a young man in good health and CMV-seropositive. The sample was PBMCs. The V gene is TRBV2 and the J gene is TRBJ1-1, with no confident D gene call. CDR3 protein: CASMSGGVNEAFF. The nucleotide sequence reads TGTGCCAGCATGTCCGGAGGTGTCAATGAAGCTTTCTTT.